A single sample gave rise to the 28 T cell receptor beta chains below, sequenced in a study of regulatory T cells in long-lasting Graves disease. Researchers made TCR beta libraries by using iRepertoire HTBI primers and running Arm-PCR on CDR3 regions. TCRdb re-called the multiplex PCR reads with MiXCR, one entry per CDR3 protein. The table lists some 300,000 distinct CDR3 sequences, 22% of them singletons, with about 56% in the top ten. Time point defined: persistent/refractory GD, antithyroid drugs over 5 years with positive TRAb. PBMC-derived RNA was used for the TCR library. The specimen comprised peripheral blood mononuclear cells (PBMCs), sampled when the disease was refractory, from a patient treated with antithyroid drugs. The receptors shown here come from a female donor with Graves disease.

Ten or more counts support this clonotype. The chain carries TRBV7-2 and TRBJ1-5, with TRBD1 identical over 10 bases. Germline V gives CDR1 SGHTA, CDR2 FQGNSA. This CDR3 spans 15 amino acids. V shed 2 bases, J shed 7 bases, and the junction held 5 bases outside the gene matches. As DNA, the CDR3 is TGTGCCAGCAGCTTAAACGCGGACAGGGGGCAGCCCCAGCATTTT. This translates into CASSLNADRGQPQHF.

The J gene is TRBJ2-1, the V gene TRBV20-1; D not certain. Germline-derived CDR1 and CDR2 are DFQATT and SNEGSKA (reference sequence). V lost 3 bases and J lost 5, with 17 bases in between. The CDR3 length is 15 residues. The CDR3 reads CSARAGQLGNNEQFF. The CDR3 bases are TGCAGTGCTAGGGCCGGCCAGCTTGGCAACAATGAGCAGTTCTTC.

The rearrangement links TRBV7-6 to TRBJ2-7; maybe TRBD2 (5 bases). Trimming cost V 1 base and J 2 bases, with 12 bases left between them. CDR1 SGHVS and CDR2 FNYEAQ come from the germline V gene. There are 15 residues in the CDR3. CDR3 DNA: TGTGCCAGCAGCTTAGGGGCGGGTTTACCCTACGAGCAGTACTTC. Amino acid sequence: CASSLGAGLPYEQYF.

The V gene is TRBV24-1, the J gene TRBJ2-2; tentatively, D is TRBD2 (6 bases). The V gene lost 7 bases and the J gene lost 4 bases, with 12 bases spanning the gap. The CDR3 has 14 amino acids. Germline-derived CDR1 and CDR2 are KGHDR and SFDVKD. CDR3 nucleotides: TGTGCCACCAGGGGGAGGTTCGGCACCGGGGAGCTGTTTTTT. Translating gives CATRGRFGTGELFF.

CDR3 DNA sequence: TGTGCCAGCAGCACCTCAGGGTCCGGGGAGCTGTTTTTT. This gives the protein CASSTSGSGELFF. This chain links TRBV3-1 with TRBJ2-2; tentative D call: TRBD1 (5 bases). CDR1 and CDR2 from the germline V gene are LGHDT and YNNKEL (reference sequence). This CDR3 has 13 residues. The V gene lost 5 bases and the J gene lost 6 bases, with 10 bases spanning the gap. Drawing the rest from reference TRBV3-1 and TRBJ2-2, the complete variable domain is DTAVSQTPKYLVTQMGNDKSIKCEQNLGHDTMYWYKQDSKKFLKIMFSYNNKELIINETVPNRFSPKSPDKAHLNLHINSLELGDSAVYFCASSTSGSGELFFGEGSRLTVL.

The DNA for the CDR3 is TGCAGTGCCCCTCGCCCGACTAGCGGGAGCGAGTACCAAGAGACCCAGTACTTC. It yields the protein CSAPRPTSGSEYQETQYF. This chain uses TRBV20-1 with TRBJ2-5; 12 bases map to TRBD2. J lost 0 bases, V lost 6 bases, and 14 bases had no gene match. The CDR3 has 18 residues. Germline CDR1 is DFQATT and CDR2 is SNEGSKA (reference sequence).

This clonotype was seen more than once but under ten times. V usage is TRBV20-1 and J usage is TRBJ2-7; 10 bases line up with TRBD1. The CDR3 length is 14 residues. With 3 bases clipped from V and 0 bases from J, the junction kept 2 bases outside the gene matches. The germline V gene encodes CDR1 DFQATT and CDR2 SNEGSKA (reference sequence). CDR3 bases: TGCAGTGCTAGGGGACAGGGGAGCTCCTACGAGCAGTACTTC. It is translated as CSARGQGSSYEQYF.

The CDR3 nucleotides read TGCAGCGTTGCAGAGGCCGGGACTGGAACCTACAGGCAGTACTTC. The encoded protein is CSVAEAGTGTYRQYF. The chain employs TRBV29-1 and TRBJ2-7; possible D gene TRBD2, 6 bases. V lost 4 bases and J 9 bases, leaving 25 bases between the germline ends. The CDR3 covers 15 residues. Germline CDR1 and CDR2: SQVTM and ANQGSEA.

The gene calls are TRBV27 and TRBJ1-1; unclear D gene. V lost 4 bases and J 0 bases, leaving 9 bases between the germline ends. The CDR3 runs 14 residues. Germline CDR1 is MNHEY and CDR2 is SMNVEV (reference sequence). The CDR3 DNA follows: TGTGCCAGCAGTTCCAGGATTTTGAACACTGAAGCTTTCTTT. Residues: CASSSRILNTEAFF.

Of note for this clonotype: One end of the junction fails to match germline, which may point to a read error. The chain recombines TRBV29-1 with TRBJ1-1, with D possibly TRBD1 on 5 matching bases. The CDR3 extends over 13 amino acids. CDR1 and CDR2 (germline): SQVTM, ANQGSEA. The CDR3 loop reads CSVGVGGNTEASF. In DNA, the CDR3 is TGCAGCGTTGGTGTTGGGGGAAACACTGAAGCTTCCTTT.

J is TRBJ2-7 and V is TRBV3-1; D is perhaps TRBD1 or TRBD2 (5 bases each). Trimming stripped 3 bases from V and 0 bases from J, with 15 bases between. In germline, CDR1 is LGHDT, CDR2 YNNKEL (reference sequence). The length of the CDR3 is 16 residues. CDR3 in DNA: TGTGCCAGCAGCCAGGCCACCTATGGGGGCTCCTACGAGCAGTACTTC. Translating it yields CASSQATYGGSYEQYF.

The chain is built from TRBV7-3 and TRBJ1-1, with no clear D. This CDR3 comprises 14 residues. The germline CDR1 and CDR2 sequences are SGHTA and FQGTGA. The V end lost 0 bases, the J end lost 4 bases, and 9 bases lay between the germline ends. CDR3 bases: TGTGCCAGCAGCTTAACGATGGGGTCCACTGAAGCTTTCTTT. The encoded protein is CASSLTMGSTEAFF.

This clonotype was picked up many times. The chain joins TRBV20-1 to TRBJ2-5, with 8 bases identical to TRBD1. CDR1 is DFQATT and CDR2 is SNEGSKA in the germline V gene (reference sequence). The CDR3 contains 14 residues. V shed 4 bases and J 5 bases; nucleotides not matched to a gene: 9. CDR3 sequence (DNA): TGCAGTGCTAACGAGGACAGGGTGGGGGAGACCCAGTACTTC. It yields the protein CSANEDRVGETQYF.

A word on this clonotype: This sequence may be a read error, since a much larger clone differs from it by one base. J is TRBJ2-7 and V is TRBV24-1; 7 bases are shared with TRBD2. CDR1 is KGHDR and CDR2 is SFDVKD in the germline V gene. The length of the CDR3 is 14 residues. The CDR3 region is CASRAAGRAYEQHF. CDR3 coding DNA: TGTGCCAGCAGGGCAGCGGGGAGGGCCTACGAGCAGCACTTC.

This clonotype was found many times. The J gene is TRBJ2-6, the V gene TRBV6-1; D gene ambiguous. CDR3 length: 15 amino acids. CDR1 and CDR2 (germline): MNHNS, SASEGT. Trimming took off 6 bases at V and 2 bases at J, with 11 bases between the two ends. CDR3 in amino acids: CASSTDLTGANVLTF. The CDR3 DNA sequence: TGTGCCAGCAGCACCGACTTAACTGGGGCCAACGTCCTGACTTTC.

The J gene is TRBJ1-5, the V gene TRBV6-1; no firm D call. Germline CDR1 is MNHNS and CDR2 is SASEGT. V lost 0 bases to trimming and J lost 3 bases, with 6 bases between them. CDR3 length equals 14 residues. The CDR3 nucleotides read TGTGCCAGCAGTGAAGCTGGGATCAATCAGCCCCAGCATTTT. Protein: CASSEAGINQPQHF.

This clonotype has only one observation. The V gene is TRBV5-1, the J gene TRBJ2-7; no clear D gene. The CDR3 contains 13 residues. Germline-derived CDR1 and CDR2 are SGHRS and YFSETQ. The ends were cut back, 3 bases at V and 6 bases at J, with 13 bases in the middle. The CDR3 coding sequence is TGCGCCAGCAGCTCCCTGTATAGTCCCGAGCAGTACTTC. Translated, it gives CASSSLYSPEQYF.

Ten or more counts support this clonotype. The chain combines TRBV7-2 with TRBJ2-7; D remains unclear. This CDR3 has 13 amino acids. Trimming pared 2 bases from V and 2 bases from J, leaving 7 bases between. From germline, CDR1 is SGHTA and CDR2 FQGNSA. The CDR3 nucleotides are TGTGCCAGCAGCTTACCTCAGACCTACGAGCAGTACTTC. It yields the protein CASSLPQTYEQYF.

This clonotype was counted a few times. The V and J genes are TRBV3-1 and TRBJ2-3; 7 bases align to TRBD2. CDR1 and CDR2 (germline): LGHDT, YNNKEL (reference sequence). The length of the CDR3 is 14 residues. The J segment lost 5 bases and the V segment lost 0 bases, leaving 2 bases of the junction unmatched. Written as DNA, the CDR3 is TGTGCCAGCAGCCAAGAAATAGCGGGAGATACGCAGTATTTT. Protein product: CASSQEIAGDTQYF.

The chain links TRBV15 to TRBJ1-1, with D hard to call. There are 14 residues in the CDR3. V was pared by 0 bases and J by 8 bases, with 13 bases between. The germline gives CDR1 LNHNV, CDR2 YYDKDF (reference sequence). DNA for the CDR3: TGTGCCACCAGCAGAGATCTGACGGGCGGGGAAGCTTTCTTT. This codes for CATSRDLTGGEAFF.

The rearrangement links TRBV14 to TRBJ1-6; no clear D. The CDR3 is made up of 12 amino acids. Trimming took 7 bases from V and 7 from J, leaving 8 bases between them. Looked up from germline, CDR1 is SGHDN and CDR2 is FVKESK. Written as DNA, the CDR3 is TGTGCCAGCAACATCATGAATTCACCCCTCCACTTT. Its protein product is CASNIMNSPLHF.

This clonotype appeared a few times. The CDR3 DNA is TGCAGTGCTGCTCCGGTGGGGAGCACAGATACGCAGTATTTT. Protein sequence: CSAAPVGSTDTQYF. This chain connects TRBV20-1 to TRBJ2-3, with unresolved D. This CDR3 has 14 residues. The V gene lost 5 bases and the J gene lost 0 bases, with 12 bases spanning the gap. Germline CDR1 and CDR2: DFQATT and SNEGSKA (reference sequence).

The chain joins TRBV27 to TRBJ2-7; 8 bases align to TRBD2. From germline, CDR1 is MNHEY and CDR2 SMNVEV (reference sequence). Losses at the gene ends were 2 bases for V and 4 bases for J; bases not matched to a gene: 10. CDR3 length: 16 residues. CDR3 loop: CASSLTAGTRGYEQYF. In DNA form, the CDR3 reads TGTGCCAGCAGTTTAACGGCCGGGACTAGGGGGTACGAGCAGTACTTC.

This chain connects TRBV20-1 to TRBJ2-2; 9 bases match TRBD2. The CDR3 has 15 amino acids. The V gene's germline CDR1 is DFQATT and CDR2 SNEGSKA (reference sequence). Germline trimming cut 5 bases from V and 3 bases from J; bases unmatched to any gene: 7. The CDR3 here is CSAPLTSGYTGELFF. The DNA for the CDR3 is TGCAGTGCTCCTCTGACTAGCGGTTACACCGGGGAGCTGTTTTTT.

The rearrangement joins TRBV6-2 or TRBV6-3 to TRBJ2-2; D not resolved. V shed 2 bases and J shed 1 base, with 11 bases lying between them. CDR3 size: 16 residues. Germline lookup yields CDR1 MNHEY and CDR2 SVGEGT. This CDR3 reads CASSYDGRMNTGELFF. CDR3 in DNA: TGTGCCAGCAGTTACGATGGGCGGATGAACACCGGGGAGCTGTTTTTT.

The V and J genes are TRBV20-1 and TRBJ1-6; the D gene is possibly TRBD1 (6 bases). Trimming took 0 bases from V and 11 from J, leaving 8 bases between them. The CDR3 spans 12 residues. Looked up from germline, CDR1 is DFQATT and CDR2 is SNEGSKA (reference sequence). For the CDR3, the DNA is TGCAGTGCTAGAGAACAGGGAACACCCCTCCACTTT. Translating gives CSAREQGTPLHF.

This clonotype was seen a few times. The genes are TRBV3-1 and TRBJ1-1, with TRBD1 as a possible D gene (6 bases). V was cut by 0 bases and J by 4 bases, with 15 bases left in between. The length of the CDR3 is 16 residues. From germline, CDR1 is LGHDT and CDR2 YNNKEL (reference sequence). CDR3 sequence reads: CASSQDHGGRGTEAFF. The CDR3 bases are TGTGCCAGCAGCCAAGATCATGGGGGCAGGGGCACTGAAGCTTTCTTT.

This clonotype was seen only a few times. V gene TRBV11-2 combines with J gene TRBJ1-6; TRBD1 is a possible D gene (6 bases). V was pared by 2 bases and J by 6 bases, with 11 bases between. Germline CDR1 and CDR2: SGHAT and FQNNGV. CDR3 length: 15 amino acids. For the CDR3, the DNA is TGTGCCAGCAGCTTAAGTGGGACAAGTAATTCACCCCTCCACTTT. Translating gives CASSLSGTSNSPLHF.